This T cell receptor beta chain was documented in a study of blood T cell repertoires in COVID-19. On the study more broadly: The United States, Italy and Spain were the sources of the acute and convalescent COVID-19 samples.

Seattle patient enrollment occurred during active infection, with longitudinal follow-up thereafter. The V end was cut by 6 bases, the J end by 9 bases, with 15 bases between. This CDR3 has 13 residues. Germline V gene data show CDR1 as KGHSH and CDR2 as LQKENI. Under the authors' procedure: Using reference gene primer amplification, nucleated cell counts were estimated. TCRdb keeps only in-frame clones here, not all; method: immunoSEQ multiplex PCR. That table gives V, J and clone size, and the DNA gave D and trimming. Of some 350,000 clones listed, about 90% are singletons. Sequencing was performed on peripheral blood. The chain is built from TRBV18 and TRBJ1-5; no clear D gene. This clonotype was sampled from a woman in her fifties or sixties with COVID-19, enrolled during active disease. The CDR3 DNA is TGTGCCAGCTCCCTAACCAGTACGGGGCCCCAGCATTTT. Protein sequence: CASSLTSTGPQHF.